This T cell receptor (beta chain) was identified during a study of tumor and adjacent non-tumor tissue in lung cancer. Study details: The cohort had roughly 11 adenocarcinoma, a couple of squamous cell and 1 small cell patients. Study-level results: Tumor TCR diversity, when higher, was linked to shorter survival.

CDR3 length: 16 amino acids. The V and J ends lost 4 bases and 9 bases, in that order; junction bases with no gene match: 10. CDR1 and CDR2 (germline): SGHNT, YYREEE (reference sequence). This sample's RNA came from whole unsorted tissue. Donors were chemotherapy-naive, newly diagnosed lung cancer surgical patients in China, August–late 2014. This clonotype showed up just once. Its specificity is unknown. A modified ARM-PCR protocol with three rounds of nested PCR amplified TCRbeta. TCRdb reprocessed the multiplex PCR reads via MiXCR and lists one record per CDR3 protein. Here the sample spans fewer than 150,000 distinct CDR3 sequences, roughly 66% being singletons.

The material sequenced was lung tumor tissue. The TCR originated in a man aged 55 to 70 with small cell lung cancer. This sequence joins TRBV5-4 and TRBJ2-1; 13 bases match TRBD2. The chain's CDR3 is CASSPGGTSGISEQFF. Here the CDR3 DNA reads TGTGCCAGCAGCCCCGGAGGGACTAGCGGGATTTCTGAGCAGTTCTTC.